The 18 T cell receptor beta chains listed next were all sequenced from one sample in a study of T cell changes during pregnancy in multiple sclerosis. Produced via immunoSEQ multiplex PCR; TCRdb's table is partial and in-frame only. The data hold tens of thousands of clones, with approximately 92% observed a single time. This specimen was peripheral blood, taken after pregnancy. These receptor sequences come from a female donor with multiple sclerosis, enrolled in a pregnancy study.

As regards this clone: The sample has other DNA sequences that encode this CDR3 too. This sequence joins TRBV19 and TRBJ1-1; TRBD1 aligns across 8 bases. Germline V gene lookup returns CDR1 LNHDA and CDR2 SQIVND (reference sequence). After removal of 6 bases from V and 3 bases from J, the junction contained 9 bases not matched to a gene. This CDR3 has 15 residues. The chain's CDR3 is CASSRWTGRDTEAFF. The CDR3 nucleotides are TGTGCCAGTAGCCGATGGACAGGGAGGGACACTGAAGCTTTCTTT.

This CDR3 reads CSVEDRGGRKTQYF. CDR3 in DNA: TGCAGCGTTGAAGATAGAGGGGGCCGGAAGACCCAGTACTTC. This rearrangement joins TRBV29-1 to TRBJ2-5; 7 bases align to TRBD1. Germline V gives CDR1 SQVTM, CDR2 ANQGSEA. Trimming took 0 bases from V and 6 from J; bases not matched to a gene: 7. The CDR3 extends over 14 amino acids.

The chain uses TRBV7-9 and TRBJ1-2, with a tentative D call TRBD1 (6 bases). The length of the CDR3 is 12 residues. Germline loops: CDR1 SEHNR, CDR2 FQNEAQ (reference sequence). V was cut by 3 bases and J by 7 bases, with 9 bases left in between. The CDR3 nucleotides read TGTGCCAGCAGCTTGCAGGACAGTGGCTACACCTTC. Translation: CASSLQDSGYTF. Using reference TRBV7-9 and TRBJ1-2 for the parts outside the CDR3, the full variable domain is DTGVSQNPRHKITKRGQNVTFRCDPISEHNRLYWYRQTLGQGPEFLTYFQNEAQLEKSRLLSDRFSAERPKGSFSTLEIQRTEQGDSAMYLCASSLQDSGYTFGSGTRLTVV.

The rearrangement uses TRBV18 and TRBJ1-1; D is possibly TRBD1 (6 bases). This CDR3 region has 15 residues. Per germline, CDR1 KGHSH and CDR2 LQKENI. The V end was cut by 3 bases, the J end by 5 bases, with 16 bases between. In DNA, the CDR3 is TGTGCCAGCTCACCTTATCAGGGGCCGGGAACTGAAGCTTTCTTT. This translates into CASSPYQGPGTEAFF.

The V gene is TRBV7-2, the J gene TRBJ1-1, with 8 bases aligning to TRBD1. V shed 5 bases and J 4 bases; nucleotides not matched to a gene: 6. The CDR3 spans 14 residues. The germline V gene encodes CDR1 SGHTA and CDR2 FQGNSA. The CDR3 loop is CASSNNRGSTEAFF. CDR3 nucleotides: TGTGCCAGCAGCAATAACAGGGGGAGCACTGAAGCTTTCTTT.

V and J are TRBV30 and TRBJ2-5; the D gene is possibly TRBD2 (6 bases). Trimming took off 5 bases at V and 5 bases at J, with 12 bases between the two ends. This CDR3 region has 12 residues. CDR1 GTSNPN and CDR2 SVGIG come from the germline V gene (reference sequence). CDR3 nucleotides: TGTGCCTGGGGGTACCTAGCGGAGACCCAGTACTTC. Translating gives CAWGYLAETQYF.

The J gene is TRBJ2-7, the V gene TRBV19; TRBD2 matches 7 bases. In germline, CDR1 is LNHDA, CDR2 SQIVND (reference sequence). This CDR3 comprises 18 residues. Trimming removed 3 bases from V and 0 bases from J; junction bases left unmatched: 14. CDR3 loop: CASSIAVVASGGSYEQYF. The CDR3 DNA reads TGTGCCAGTAGTATCGCGGTCGTGGCTTCGGGGGGCTCCTACGAGCAGTACTTC.

The chain uses TRBV5-5 and TRBJ1-1, with D perhaps TRBD1 (5 bases). CDR3 length: 13 amino acids. Germline V gene lookup returns CDR1 SGHKS and CDR2 YYEKEE (reference sequence). V was clipped by 1 base and J by 3 bases, with 7 bases between them. The chain's CDR3 is CASSLWGDTEAFF. In DNA form, the CDR3 reads TGTGCCAGCAGCTTGTGGGGGGACACTGAAGCTTTCTTT.

V is TRBV27 and J is TRBJ2-7; D might be TRBD1 (5 bases). Germline lookup yields CDR1 MNHEY and CDR2 SMNVEV (reference sequence). The CDR3 is made up of 12 amino acids. The germline V and J ends were trimmed by 3 bases and 6 bases, with 9 bases remaining between them. The CDR3 loop reads CASSFQGVEQYF. In DNA, the CDR3 is TGTGCCAGCAGTTTTCAAGGGGTCGAGCAGTACTTC.

V is TRBV5-1 and J is TRBJ2-4; D is perhaps TRBD1 (5 bases). Germline V gives CDR1 SGHRS, CDR2 YFSETQ. Deletions cut 0 bases from V and 8 bases from J, with 12 bases between. The length of the CDR3 is 14 residues. DNA of the CDR3: TGCGCCAGCAGCTTGGAGGCAGGGTTGGACATTCAGTACTTC. This gives the protein CASSLEAGLDIQYF.

This clone was seen once. This chain links TRBV19 with TRBJ1-5; maybe TRBD1 (5 bases). This CDR3 region has 13 residues. Germline assignment: CDR1 LNHDA and CDR2 SQIVND (reference sequence). Trimming removed 10 bases from V and 3 bases from J, with 13 bases in between. CDR3 sequence: CATWGRVNQPQHF. CDR3 DNA sequence: TGTGCCACCTGGGGCAGGGTCAATCAGCCCCAGCATTTT.

V and J are TRBV4-1 and TRBJ1-1; 7 nucleotides align to TRBD1. V gave up 1 base and J gave up 3 bases; unmatched junction bases: 5. Germline CDR1 and CDR2: MGHRA and YSYEKL. The CDR3 extends over 15 amino acids. The CDR3 protein is CASSQGGGRDTEAFF. In DNA, the CDR3 is TGCGCCAGCAGCCAAGGAGGGGGCAGGGACACTGAAGCTTTCTTT.

The table lists this clone with a count of one. This chain connects TRBV7-8 to TRBJ1-3; D ambiguous. V gave up 3 bases and J gave up 0 bases, with 9 bases separating them. Germline CDR1 is SGHVS and CDR2 is FQNEAQ. This CDR3 is built from 15 residues. DNA for the CDR3: TGTGCCAGCAGCTTTGTGAGATACTCTGGAAACACCATATATTTT. Amino acids: CASSFVRYSGNTIYF. Full variable domain (outside the CDR3, taken from reference TRBV7-8 and TRBJ1-3): GAGVSQSPRYKVAKRGQDVALRCDPISGHVSLFWYQQALGQGPEFLTYFQNEAQLDKSGLPSDRFFAERPEGSVSTLKIQRTQQEDSAVYLCASSFVRYSGNTIYFGEGSWLTVV.

This chain uses TRBV6-1 with TRBJ1-4, with TRBD1 matching 10 bases. The CDR3 covers 14 residues. Per germline, CDR1 MNHNS and CDR2 SASEGT. V dropped 3 bases and J dropped 7; count of bases not matched to a gene: 2. The CDR3 DNA sequence: TGTGCCAGCAGTGACGGACAGGGGGGTGAAAAACTGTTTTTT. Translated, it gives CASSDGQGGEKLFF.

This chain connects TRBV19 to TRBJ1-3; the match to TRBD1 covers 9 bases. J was trimmed by 4 bases and V by 6 bases; bases with no gene match: 10. This CDR3 contains 16 residues. Germline-derived CDR1 and CDR2 are LNHDA and SQIVND (reference sequence). CDR3 loop: CASRDGQGSSGNTIYF. CDR3 nucleotide sequence: TGTGCCAGTAGAGACGGACAGGGGTCTTCGGGAAACACCATATATTTT.

The chain is built from TRBV6-1 and TRBJ2-7; TRBD2 agrees at 7 bases. Trimming cost V 2 bases and J 2 bases; bases outside gene matches: 9. The CDR3 loop spans 16 amino acids. The germline gives CDR1 MNHNS, CDR2 SASEGT. The CDR3 nucleotides are TGTGCCAGCAGTGAACTGGCCTATGGGGGGGCCTACGAGCAGTACTTC. It is translated as CASSELAYGGAYEQYF.

The chain is built from TRBV29-1 and TRBJ2-5; D might be TRBD2 (5 bases). V lost 3 bases to trimming and J lost 5 bases, with 22 bases between them. Germline values: CDR1 SQVTM, CDR2 ANQGSEA. The CDR3 spans 16 residues. For the CDR3, the DNA is TGCAGCGTTGACCTCCGGACCCGGGGATCATTGGAGACCCAGTACTTC. The encoded protein is CSVDLRTRGSLETQYF.

The chain carries TRBV29-1 and TRBJ2-2; 7 positions agree with TRBD2. There are 14 residues in the CDR3. Germline CDR1 reads SQVTM; CDR2 reads ANQGSEA. V shed 4 bases, J shed 2 bases, and the junction held 4 bases outside the gene matches. The CDR3 spells CSVVGRSNTGELFF. CDR3 nucleotides: TGCAGCGTTGTCGGGAGGAGCAACACCGGGGAGCTGTTTTTT.